The 18 T cell receptor beta chains in this list originate from one sample, sequenced in a study of blood T cell repertoires in COVID-19. The protocol was immunoSEQ multiplex PCR, while the TCRdb copy is restricted to in-frame clones and leaves out a portion. The sample includes around 430,000 clones, around 88% of them seen just once. Sequenced input: peripheral blood. These receptors all stem from a woman aged 45-65 years with COVID-19, enrolled during active disease.

V gene TRBV12-5 combines with J gene TRBJ2-4; TRBD2 is a possible D gene (5 bases). Deletions cut 1 base from V and 7 bases from J, with 14 bases between. Germline CDR1 reads LGHNT; CDR2 reads FRNRAP. The CDR3 spans 15 residues. CDR3 sequence (DNA): TGTGCTAGTGGTTTGGAAGGAGGTGGCCCTAACATTCAGTACTTC. It translates to CASGLEGGGPNIQYF.

The V gene is TRBV19, the J gene TRBJ1-1; D is uncertain. V dropped 5 bases and J dropped 1 base, with 14 bases sitting between them. The V gene's germline CDR1 is LNHDA and CDR2 SQIVND (reference sequence). The CDR3 totals 15 residues. The CDR3 is CASSPPARANTEAFF. For the CDR3, the DNA is TGTGCCAGTAGTCCACCAGCGAGGGCGAACACTGAAGCTTTCTTT.

The chain carries TRBV28 and TRBJ2-2, with D possibly being TRBD1 (7 bases). Germline V CDR1 and CDR2: MDHEN, SYDVKM. This CDR3 contains 16 residues. V was trimmed by 5 bases and J by 9 bases, leaving 22 bases between them. This chain's CDR3 is CASSPRGDSTTRELFF. The CDR3 nucleotides are TGTGCCAGCAGTCCCAGGGGGGACTCTACTACCCGGGAGCTGTTTTTT.

This clone was seen once. This chain connects TRBV29-1 to TRBJ2-3; tentative D call: TRBD2 (6 bases). Trimming left V 2 bases short and J 8 bases short, with 17 bases between. Germline V gene sequence: CDR1 SQVTM, CDR2 ANQGSEA. The CDR3 sequence is 14 residues long. In nucleotides, the CDR3 is TGCAGCGTTGAATCGGTAGCGGTCGTACGTACGCAGTATTTT. Translating it yields CSVESVAVVRTQYF.

A few counts support this clone. The chain recombines TRBV7-6 with TRBJ1-4; tentative D call: TRBD1 (5 bases). V was pared by 0 bases and J by 7 bases, with 12 bases between. Germline CDR1 and CDR2: SGHVS and FNYEAQ. The CDR3 covers 15 residues. CDR3 sequence reads: CASSLAGGSGEKLFF. DNA of the CDR3: TGTGCCAGCAGCTTAGCGGGGGGGTCCGGTGAAAAACTGTTTTTT.

The V gene is TRBV30, the J gene TRBJ1-2; TRBD1 is a possible D gene (5 bases). CDR3 length: 13 residues. Looked up from germline, CDR1 is GTSNPN and CDR2 is SVGIG (reference sequence). Trimming took 0 bases from V and 8 from J, leaving 13 bases between them. CDR3 protein: CAWSVARASGYTF. The CDR3 coding sequence is TGTGCCTGGAGTGTTGCCAGGGCGAGCGGCTACACCTTC. The full variable domain, completed using reference TRBV30 and TRBJ1-2, is SQTIHQWPATLVQPVGSPLSLECTVEGTSNPNLYWYRQAAGRGLQLLFYSVGIGQISSEVPQNLSASRPQDRQFILSSKKLLLSDSGFYLCAWSVARASGYTFGSGTRLTVV.

The genes are TRBV5-1 and TRBJ1-2; D not resolved. This CDR3 is built from 15 residues. Germline V gives CDR1 SGHRS, CDR2 YFSETQ. Trimming stripped 1 base from V and 5 bases from J, with 15 bases between. In nucleotides, the CDR3 is TGCGCCAGCAGCTTGAATGTCGAGGGCGCGTATGGCTACACCTTC. The encoded protein is CASSLNVEGAYGYTF.

This chain joins TRBV28 and TRBJ2-3; TRBD1 agrees at 8 bases. This CDR3 is 14 amino acids long. J gave up 4 bases and V 5 bases, and 5 bases lay outside the gene matches. The germline V gene encodes CDR1 MDHEN and CDR2 SYDVKM. CDR3 coding DNA: TGTGCCAGCAGTACGGACAGGGCAGCAGATACGCAGTATTTT. Its translation: CASSTDRAADTQYF.

This clone has only a few counts. V gene TRBV9 combines with J gene TRBJ1-5, with D possibly being TRBD1 (5 bases). Germline values: CDR1 SGDLS, CDR2 YYNGEE. CDR3 size: 15 residues. V dropped 0 bases and J dropped 4 bases, with 11 bases sitting between them. The CDR3 is CASSVGQGLNQPQHF. In nucleotides, the CDR3 is TGTGCCAGCAGCGTAGGGCAGGGATTGAATCAGCCCCAGCATTTT. The full variable domain, in which reference TRBV9 and TRBJ1-5 provide the parts outside the CDR3, is DSGVTQTPKHLITATGQRVTLRCSPRSGDLSVYWYQQSLDQGLQFLIQYYNGEERAKGNILERFSAQQFPDLHSELNLSSLELGDSALYFCASSVGQGLNQPQHFGDGTRLSIL.

The rearrangement joins TRBV6-6 to TRBJ2-6; 9 bases match TRBD1. Unmatched junction bases numbered 12, after V lost 5 bases and J lost 1 base. CDR3 length: 19 residues. Per germline, CDR1 MNHNY and CDR2 SVGAGI (reference sequence). The CDR3 region has the DNA TGTGCCAGCAGTCTAAAAAGGGGACAGGGCAAATCTGGGGCCAACGTCCTGACTTTC. As protein: CASSLKRGQGKSGANVLTF.

The chain has TRBV7-9 and TRBJ1-1, with D unresolved. This CDR3 is built from 15 residues. Between the trimmed V and J ends, which lost 3 bases and 1 base, there was a span of 12 bases. Germline V gene lookup returns CDR1 SEHNR and CDR2 FQNEAQ (reference sequence). The CDR3 is CASSFLTSGNTEAFF. CDR3 nucleotides: TGTGCCAGCAGCTTTTTAACCTCAGGGAACACTGAAGCTTTCTTT.

This clone has just one count. The rearrangement joins TRBV5-8 to TRBJ2-7; a possible D gene is TRBD2 (7 bases). Germline CDR1 SGHTS, CDR2 YDEGEE. The V and J ends lost 1 base and 0 bases respectively, with 11 bases between them. The CDR3 is 15 residues long. The CDR3 nucleotides read TGTGCCAGCAGCTTGTTGAGGGGGGGCTCCTACGAGCAGTACTTC. It encodes CASSLLRGGSYEQYF. Looking up the rest from reference TRBV5-8 and TRBJ2-7 gives the full variable domain: EAGVTQSPTHLIKTRGQQATLRCSPISGHTSVYWYQQALGLGLQFLLWYDEGEERNRGNFPPRFSGRQFPNYSSELNVNALELEDSALYLCASSLLRGGSYEQYFGPGTRLTVT.

The chain uses TRBV3-1 (or the pseudogene TRBV3-2) and TRBJ2-2; TRBD1 might be the D (6 bases). This CDR3 has 18 amino acids. In germline, CDR1 is LGHDT, CDR2 YNNKEL (reference sequence). The V and J ends lost 4 bases and 3 bases respectively, with 21 bases between them. The CDR3 loop is CASSPTYGGISDTGELFF. CDR3 coding DNA: TGTGCCAGCAGCCCCACTTATGGGGGCATCTCCGACACCGGGGAGCTGTTTTTT.

The chain employs TRBV28 and TRBJ2-5, with 7 bases that match TRBD2. The CDR3 has 16 amino acids. The trim removed 4 bases at V and 5 bases at J, leaving 13 bases unmatched. Germline V gene data show CDR1 as MDHEN and CDR2 as SYDVKM. CDR3 region: CASSSNLAGGWETQYF. For the CDR3, the DNA is TGTGCCAGCAGTTCAAACTTAGCGGGCGGTTGGGAGACCCAGTACTTC.

The chain joins TRBV18 to TRBJ1-1, with 11 bases identical to TRBD1. The junction had 4 bases not matched to a gene; V was cut back by 7 bases and J by 3 bases. Germline V gives CDR1 KGHSH, CDR2 LQKENI. The CDR3 consists of 14 residues. The CDR3 protein is CASLDRGRDTEAFF. The CDR3 nucleotides read TGTGCCAGCTTGGACAGGGGGCGGGACACTGAAGCTTTCTTT. Full variable domain (rest looked up from reference TRBV18 and TRBJ1-1): NAGVMQNPRHLVRRRGQEARLRCSPMKGHSHVYWYRQLPEEGLKFMVYLQKENIIDESGMPKERFSAEFPKEGPSILRIQQVVRGDSAAYFCASLDRGRDTEAFFGQGTRLTVV.

This clone appeared a few times. The CDR3 loop reads CASSLEPNNEQFF. The CDR3 DNA reads TGCGCCAGCAGCTTGGAACCTAACAATGAGCAGTTCTTC. The genes are TRBV5-1 and TRBJ2-1; D uncertain. Germline V gives CDR1 SGHRS, CDR2 YFSETQ. V lost 0 bases to trimming and J lost 5 bases, with 6 bases between them. The CDR3 has 13 amino acids.

The chain couples TRBV3-1 (or the pseudogene TRBV3-2) to TRBJ1-2; no definite D call. Per the germline V gene, CDR1 is LGHDT and CDR2 is YNNKEL (reference sequence). V was pared by 3 bases and J by 6 bases, with 14 bases between. This CDR3 has 14 residues. CDR3 loop: CASSHPEATDGYTF. The CDR3 nucleotides are TGTGCCAGCAGCCACCCAGAGGCGACGGATGGCTACACCTTC.

J is TRBJ2-7 and V is TRBV11-2; 9 nucleotides match TRBD2. This CDR3 region has 14 residues. With 0 bases clipped from V and 5 bases from J, the junction kept 2 bases outside the gene matches. Per the germline V gene, CDR1 is SGHAT and CDR2 is FQNNGV. CDR3 sequence (DNA): TGTGCCAGCAGCTTAGATCTAGCGGGGAACGAGCAGTACTTC. Translated: CASSLDLAGNEQYF.